This T cell receptor (beta chain) appears in the sequencing data of a study of beta chain features in type 1 diabetes. With regard to this clone: Its specificity is not known.

Whole-study findings and limits: TCRB CDR3 length was moderately but significantly reduced in all four CD4+ subsets of Type 1 diabetes patients.

Since all of the isolated RNA was reverse transcribed, expressed TCRB transcripts were what got sequenced. Method: immunoSEQ multiplex PCR; TCRdb's copy keeps in-frame clones and lacks some. The top ten hold 0.94% of the sample, which has about 170,000 clones, about 8% seen once. The CDR3 is 13 amino acids. V was shortened by 1 base and J by 5 bases, with 5 bases between the two germline ends. CDR1 is LGHNA, CDR2 YNFKEQ, per germline. The sample taken for sequencing was central memory CD4+ T cells from blood. The origin of this receptor is a woman aged 40-49 years with type 1 diabetes. The chain combines TRBV4-2 with TRBJ1-4, with a tentative D call TRBD1 (5 bases). The DNA of the CDR3 is TGTGCCAGCAGCCAAGGACAGAATGAAAAACTGTTTTTT. It specifies CASSQGQNEKLFF.